These T cell receptor beta chains were read from a single sample in a study of OX40 agonist ivuxolimab in advanced cancers. Method: immunoSEQ multiplex PCR; TCRdb's copy keeps in-frame clones and lacks some. The sample includes approximately 22,000 clones, approximately 88% seen only once; the top ten take about 35%. Sample: CD4+ or CD8+ T cells sorted from blood, taken in a trial of the OX40 agonist ivuxolimab. The origin of the receptors is an adult with an advanced solid tumor such as melanoma, head and neck, liver or kidney cancer. Each CDR3 is given with its conserved first and last residue. Fields, in order: clone size, V gene, J gene, D gene, CDR3 protein, CDR3 DNA. A D gene is named only where the DNA matches it firmly. Size values are once, few and many counts, or a class for expanded clones, and some rows have none.

NA,TRBV19,TRBJ1-5,NA,CASSIPQVPGQPQHF,TGTGCCAGTAGTATCCCACAGGTCCCCGGGCAGCCCCAGCATTTT
NA,TRBV18,TRBJ2-1,TRBD1,CASSFIRDSLYNEQFF,TGTGCCAGCTCTTTTATCCGGGACAGCCTTTACAATGAGCAGTTCTTC
NA,TRBV10-3,TRBJ1-1,NA,CAISESRRDSTEAFF,TGTGCCATCAGTGAGTCGAGGAGGGATAGCACTGAAGCTTTCTTT
NA,TRBV27,TRBJ1-5,NA,CASSPPDQPQHF,TGTGCCAGCAGTCCTCCAGATCAGCCCCAGCATTTT
NA,TRBV6-6,TRBJ2-3,TRBD1,CASSGTGSTDTQYF,TGTGCCAGCAGCGGGACAGGTAGCACAGATACGCAGTATTTT
once,TRBV4-1,TRBJ2-1,NA,CASSPRVASYNEQFF,TGCGCCAGCAGCCCCCGGGTAGCGAGTTACAATGAGCAGTTCTTC
NA,TRBV6-4,TRBJ2-1,NA,CASSVGNEQFF,TGTGCCAGCAGTGTCGGCAATGAGCAGTTCTTC
once,TRBV21-1,TRBJ2-5,NA,CASSKVGLAGLQETQYF,TGTGCCAGCAGCAAAGTCGGTCTAGCGGGCCTCCAAGAGACCCAGTACTTC
NA,TRBV20-1,TRBJ1-1,NA,CSAREGTEPFF,TGCAGTGCTAGAGAGGGGACCGAACCTTTCTTT
NA,TRBV30,TRBJ2-7,NA,CAWSGTGVQTGYSYEQYF,TGTGCCTGGAGTGGCACCGGAGTTCAAACAGGATACTCCTACGAGCAGTACTTC
NA,TRBV4-2,TRBJ2-7,NA,CASSQGGPGYEQYF,TGTGCCAGCAGCCAAGGGGGACCAGGATACGAGCAGTACTTC
once,TRBV6-5,TRBJ1-4,NA,CASSQTATNEKLFF,TGTGCCAGCAGTCAGACAGCAACTAATGAAAAACTGTTTTTT
few,TRBV7-9,TRBJ2-7,TRBD1,CASSSIPGQGRGYEQYF,TGTGCCAGCAGCTCCATCCCGGGACAGGGGCGAGGCTACGAGCAGTACTTC
NA,TRBV7-6,TRBJ2-7,NA,CASSSGDGYEQYF,TGTGCCAGCAGCTCGGGGGACGGGTACGAGCAGTACTTC
NA,TRBV9,TRBJ2-7,NA,CASSVGQGAGEQYF,TGTGCCAGCAGCGTAGGGCAGGGTGCTGGCGAGCAGTACTTC
NA,TRBV4-1,TRBJ1-1,TRBD1,CASSHSGQGDTEAFF,TGCGCCAGCAGCCACTCGGGACAGGGGGACACTGAAGCTTTCTTT
NA,TRBV15,TRBJ2-4,TRBD1,CATSLRTGGLNIQYF,TGTGCCACCAGCTTACGGACAGGGGGTTTAAACATTCAGTACTTC
NA,TRBV5-5,TRBJ1-5,NA,CASSLSNQPQHF,TGTGCCAGCAGCTTGAGCAATCAGCCCCAGCATTTT
few,TRBV4-1,TRBJ2-7,TRBD2,CASSQVGTSETYEQYF,TGCGCCAGCAGCCAAGTCGGTACTAGCGAGACCTACGAGCAGTACTTC
NA,TRBV6-4,TRBJ2-2,NA,CASSDSRGEAGELFF,TGTGCCAGCAGTGACTCTAGGGGCGAAGCCGGGGAGCTGTTTTTT
NA,TRBV4-1,TRBJ1-4,TRBD1,CASSQGPGQNEKLFF,TGCGCCAGCAGCCAAGGTCCGGGACAGAATGAAAAACTGTTTTTT
NA,TRBV28,TRBJ2-7,NA,CASSLRMSREQYF,TGTGCCAGCAGTTTAAGAATGTCTCGCGAGCAGTACTTC
NA,TRBV7-9,TRBJ1-2,NA,CASSLGQNANYGYTF,TGTGCCAGCAGTTTAGGACAGAACGCCAACTATGGCTACACCTTC
NA,TRBV6-1,TRBJ2-3,TRBD2,CASSDLGLAVMDTQYF,TGTGCCAGCAGTGACTTAGGACTAGCGGTTATGGATACGCAGTATTTT
NA,TRBV28,TRBJ2-7,TRBD2,CASSFPGSGGEQYF,TGTGCCAGCAGTTTCCCCGGCTCCGGGGGGGAGCAGTACTTC
NA,TRBV4-1,TRBJ1-1,NA,CASSQDLGTNTEAFF,TGCGCCAGCAGCCAAGATCTGGGGACAAACACTGAAGCTTTCTTT
NA,TRBV5-6,TRBJ2-7,NA,CASSYLTASEQYF,TGTGCCAGCAGCTACTTGACAGCTTCCGAGCAGTACTTC
NA,TRBV27,TRBJ2-3,TRBD2,CASSLAGAGADTQYF,TGTGCCAGCAGTTTAGCCGGGGCGGGGGCAGATACGCAGTATTTT
NA,TRBV28,TRBJ1-3,NA,CASSYASSGNTIYF,TGTGCCAGCAGTTACGCCAGTTCCGGAAACACCATATATTTT
once,TRBV27,TRBJ1-4,NA,CASSYEPPGGKLFF,TGTGCCAGCAGTTATGAACCGCCTGGGGGAAAACTGTTTTTT
NA,TRBV28,TRBJ2-7,TRBD2,CASSLSGGRLGEQYF,TGTGCCAGCAGTTTATCAGGCGGGAGACTGGGCGAGCAGTACTTC
NA,TRBV5-1,TRBJ2-3,TRBD2,CASVRLAASTDTQYF,TGCGCCAGCGTCCGGCTAGCGGCGAGCACAGATACGCAGTATTTT
NA,TRBV7-6,TRBJ2-7,NA,CASSLGSVGESYEQYF,TGTGCCAGCAGCTTAGGTTCGGTGGGAGAGTCCTACGAGCAGTACTTC
NA,TRBV18,TRBJ2-1,TRBD2,CASSPTASGEGYNEQFF,TGTGCCAGCTCACCAACCGCTAGCGGAGAGGGGTACAATGAGCAGTTCTTC
NA,TRBV2,TRBJ2-7,NA,CASTVGANEQYF,TGTGCCAGCACCGTTGGGGCAAACGAGCAGTACTTC
NA,TRBV19,TRBJ2-1,NA,CASRPLNYNEQFF,TGTGCCAGTAGACCACTGAATTACAATGAGCAGTTCTTC
few,TRBV25-1,TRBJ2-3,TRBD1,CASSEWAGGDTDTQYF,TGTGCCAGCAGTGAATGGGCAGGGGGTGATACAGATACGCAGTATTTT